This T cell receptor (beta chain) stems from a study of blood T cell repertoires in COVID-19. The repertoire was sequenced with immunoSEQ multiplex PCR; TCRdb's copy has only in-frame clones and lacks some. In the table there are approximately 270,000 clones, 80% to 90% of which are singletons. Only one count was recorded for this clone. Participants were placed into cohorts based on the clinical history they reported. Donors in Cohort 3 counted as recovered after two negative PCRs, clearance, or symptom resolution. The sequence came from a young woman who had recovered from COVID-19. Sequencing used PBMCs or T cells enriched from blood (not recorded which).

CDR3 amino acids: CASSETGSQPQHF. The CDR3 DNA follows: TGCGCCAGCAGTGAGACAGGGAGTCAGCCCCAGCATTTT. V is TRBV10-2 and J is TRBJ1-5; D is perhaps TRBD1 (6 bases). Trimming shortened V by 2 bases and J by 6 bases, and 8 bases separated the two germline ends. CDR1 is WSHSY, CDR2 SAAADI, per germline. The CDR3 extends over 13 amino acids.